This T cell receptor beta chain was captured by sequencing in a study of T cells in women clearing cervical HPV infection. Overall study findings and caveats: Richness plus V gene abundances separated cases from controls with AUC less than 0.9. TRBV6-7 abundance was lower in cases than controls (roughly 0.11% versus 0.16%).

Of note for this clone: Its antigen is undetermined. The CDR3 is cut off 3 residues early in the read; its end comes from the germline J gene.

Trimming removed 6 bases from V and 3 bases from J; junction bases left unmatched: 5. The CDR3 sequence is 15 residues long. The germline CDR1 and CDR2 sequences are MNHEY and SVGEGT. All donors had a single incident cervical HPV16 infection, not prevalent. Sequencing was performed with immunoSEQ multiplex PCR; in TCRdb, only in-frame clones are kept and a portion is missing. This sample contains some 20,000 clones. The source material was blood buffy coat. The chain couples TRBV6-2 or TRBV6-3 to TRBJ2-1, with 10 positions matching TRBD2. The TCR was taken from a woman between 18 and 70 years old with a cervical HPV16 infection that either progressed to CIN3+ or cleared (not recorded which). Partial CDR3 DNA: TGTGCCAGCAGGGTACTAGCGGGGAGCTACAATGAG. Translating gives CASRVLAGSYNE. The entire CDR3 protein is CASRVLAGSYNEQFF.